This T cell receptor beta chain was documented in a study of control samples from healthy donors and cancer patients. This CDR3 region has 16 residues. Per the germline V gene, CDR1 is MNHEY and CDR2 is SVGEGT. V dropped 5 bases and J dropped 6; count of bases not matched to a gene: 16. Profiled with immunoSEQ multiplex PCR; TCRdb holds only in-frame clones, not every one. Counted here are about 410,000 clones, 80% to 95% occurring once; the ten biggest clones make up roughly 6.4%. The chain combines TRBV6-2 or TRBV6-3 with TRBJ2-7, with TRBD2 matching over 7 bases. Specimen: PBMCs. This receptor was identified in a middle-aged man with head and neck cancer. The CDR3 DNA sequence: TGTGCCAGCAGTGTTGGGCCGGGACTACCCTCCGGCGAGCAGTACTTC. This translates into CASSVGPGLPSGEQYF.